Listed below are T cell receptor beta chains from one sample, sequenced in a study of shared clonotypes between healthy human individuals. The table came from immunoSEQ multiplex PCR; TCRdb's copy has only in-frame clones and leaves some out. The repertoire holds hundreds of thousands of clones, with roughly four fifths as singletons. The sample comprised PBMCs. These receptors were taken from a woman between 40 and 55 years old in good health. Some clones in this sample may be carry-over from other donors' samples. Each CDR3 is given with its conserved first and last residue. The D gene is left open where the match is weak. Clone sizes are given selectively: once, few, many, or a class where the clone is expanded.

v_call	j_call	clone_size	d_call	cdr3_nt	cdr3_aa
TRBV28	TRBJ1-5	NA	TRBD1	TGTGCCAGCAGTACCACAGGGGGCAATCAGCCCCAGCATTTT	CASSTTGGNQPQHF
TRBV5-4	TRBJ1-3	NA	NA	TGTGCCAGCACCGATTTGGGCCCTGCTGGGACTGGAAACACCATATATTTT	CASTDLGPAGTGNTIYF
TRBV28	TRBJ2-1	once	NA	TGTGCCAGCAGTTACCGAGTTGAGCAGTTCTTC	CASSYRVEQFF
TRBV19	TRBJ1-4	NA	NA	TGTGCCAGTAACCGGGGGGTTAATGAAAAACTGTTTTTT	CASNRGVNEKLFF
TRBV7-2	TRBJ2-3	NA	NA	TGTGCCAGCAGTCTCGGGCCGGGGAGCACAGATACGCAGTATTTT	CASSLGPGSTDTQYF
TRBV5-4	TRBJ1-2	few	TRBD1	TGTGCCAGCAGCCGGGGACAGGGGGCGAGCTATGGCTACACCTTC	CASSRGQGASYGYTF
TRBV7-2	TRBJ1-1	NA	NA	TGTGCCAGCAGCCTGCTTGGGTCGGCCACTGAAGCTTTCTTT	CASSLLGSATEAFF
TRBV28	TRBJ2-7	NA	NA	TGTGCCAGCAGTTCCCCTTCGGTTAGCGAGTACGAGCAGTACTTC	CASSSPSVSEYEQYF
TRBV9	TRBJ1-4	NA	TRBD1	TGTGCCAGCAGCGTTGATCAGGGGGCGTGGGGTGAAAAACTGTTTTTT	CASSVDQGAWGEKLFF
TRBV29-1	TRBJ2-3	NA	TRBD2	TGCAGCGTTGAGGGTGGGACTAGCGGGACCGTAGATACGCAGTATTTT	CSVEGGTSGTVDTQYF
TRBV18	TRBJ1-1	NA	NA	TGTGCCAGCTCACCGAGTTGGGGCGCTGAAGCTTTCTTT	CASSPSWGAEAFF
TRBV6-1	TRBJ2-1	NA	NA	TGTGCCAGCAATATCATCGACGTGAATGAGCAGTTCTTC	CASNIIDVNEQFF
TRBV5-1	TRBJ2-7	NA	TRBD2	TGCGCCAGCAGCTTGACAGCGGGAGGGCCTACTACCGAGCAGTACTTC	CASSLTAGGPTTEQYF
TRBV7-8	TRBJ2-6	NA	NA	TGTGCCAGCAGCATTAGCGGCTCTGGGGCCAACGTCCTGACTTTC	CASSISGSGANVLTF
TRBV6-5	TRBJ1-1	NA	TRBD1	TGTGCCAGCAGCAATACAGGGGGCGCGGGTACTGAAGCTTTCTTT	CASSNTGGAGTEAFF
TRBV5-4	TRBJ2-1	NA	TRBD2	TGTGCCAGCAGCTTGGACGGCGGGAGGGCTGATGAGCAGTTCTTC	CASSLDGGRADEQFF
TRBV7-2	TRBJ2-1	few	NA	TGTGCCAGCAGCTTAGCGGGAACTTACAATGAGCAGTTCTTC	CASSLAGTYNEQFF
TRBV4-2	TRBJ2-1	few	NA	TGTGCCAGCAGCCAAGATGGAACCGCCGAGTATAATGAGCAGTTCTTC	CASSQDGTAEYNEQFF
TRBV28	TRBJ2-5	once	NA	TGTGCCAGCAGTCCCTCCCTGACGGGGGAGACCCAGTACTTC	CASSPSLTGETQYF
TRBV7-2	TRBJ2-7	few	TRBD1	TGTGCCAGCAGCCTACCGGGACAGGACCTCCTCAAGCAGTACTTC	CASSLPGQDLLKQYF
TRBV4-3	TRBJ2-1	NA	NA	TGCGCCAGCAGCCCGACTAGTGGAATTGTTTGGAATGAGCAGTTCTTC	CASSPTSGIVWNEQFF
TRBV10-3	TRBJ2-7	NA	TRBD1	TGTGCCATCAGTGAATTGGGGACAGGGGAGGAGCAGTACTTC	CAISELGTGEEQYF
TRBV6-5	TRBJ2-7	NA	NA	TGTGCCAGCAGTTACGGTTCACAGGGCTACGAGCAGTACTTC	CASSYGSQGYEQYF
TRBV10-2	TRBJ2-3	NA	NA	TGCGCCCGCAGGCGGAGGTTGGCGACAGATACGCAGTATTTT	CARRRRLATDTQYF
TRBV2	TRBJ1-2	NA	NA	TGTGCCAGCAGCCCTGGGGAAGGGAACTATGGCTACACCTTC	CASSPGEGNYGYTF
TRBV28	TRBJ2-7	once	NA	TGTGCCAGCAGTTTCTCACACAGAATCTCCTACGAGCAGTACTTC	CASSFSHRISYEQYF
TRBV18	TRBJ2-2	once	NA	TGTGCCAGCTCCCATGGCCCTAACCCGAACACCGGGGAGCTGTTTTTT	CASSHGPNPNTGELFF
TRBV15	TRBJ1-1	NA	NA	TGTGCCACCTCTTCGAACACTGAAGCTTTCTTT	CATSSNTEAFF